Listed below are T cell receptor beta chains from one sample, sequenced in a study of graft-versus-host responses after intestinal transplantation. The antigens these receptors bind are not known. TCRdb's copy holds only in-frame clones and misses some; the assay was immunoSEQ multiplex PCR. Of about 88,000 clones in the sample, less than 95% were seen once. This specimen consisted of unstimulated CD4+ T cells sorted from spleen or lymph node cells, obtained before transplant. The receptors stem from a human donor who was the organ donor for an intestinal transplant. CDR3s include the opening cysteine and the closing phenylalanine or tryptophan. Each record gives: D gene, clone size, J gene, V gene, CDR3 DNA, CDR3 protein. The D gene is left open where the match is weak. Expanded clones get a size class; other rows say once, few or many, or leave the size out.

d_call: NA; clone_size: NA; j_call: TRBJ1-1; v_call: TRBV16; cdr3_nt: TGTGCCAGCAGCCAATCCGGCAGGGACGTAGCTTTCTTT; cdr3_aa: CASSQSGRDVAFF
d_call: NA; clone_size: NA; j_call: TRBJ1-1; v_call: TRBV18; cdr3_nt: TGTGCCAGCTCACATCCCCGGGACATGAACACTGAAGCTTTCTTT; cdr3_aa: CASSHPRDMNTEAFF
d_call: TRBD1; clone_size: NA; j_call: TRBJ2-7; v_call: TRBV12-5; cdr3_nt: TGTGCTAGTGGTTCCTCCGGGACAGCAAGCCCCTACGAGCAGTACTTC; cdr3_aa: CASGSSGTASPYEQYF
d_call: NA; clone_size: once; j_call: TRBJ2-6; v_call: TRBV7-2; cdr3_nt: TGTGCCAGCACCCCCGGGACACCCTACTCTGGGGCCAACGTCCTGACTTTC; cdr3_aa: CASTPGTPYSGANVLTF
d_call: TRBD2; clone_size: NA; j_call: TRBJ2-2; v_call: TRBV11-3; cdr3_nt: TGTGCCAGCAGCCACCCGAGTAGCGGGGGGAACACCGGGGAGCTGTTTTTT; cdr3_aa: CASSHPSSGGNTGELFF
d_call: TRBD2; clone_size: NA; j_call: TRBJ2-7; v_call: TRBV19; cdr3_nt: TGTGCCAGTAGTAGAACCCGCGGGGGGGCAAGAAACGAGCAGTACTTC; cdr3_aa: CASSRTRGGARNEQYF
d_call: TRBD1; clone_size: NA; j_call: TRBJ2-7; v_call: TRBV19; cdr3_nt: TGTGCCACCGGGACAGGACGCCTCTACGAGCAGTACTTC; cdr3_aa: CATGTGRLYEQYF
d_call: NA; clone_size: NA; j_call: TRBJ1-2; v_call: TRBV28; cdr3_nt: TGTGCCAGCAGTTCCCATAGGACTACTAACTATGGCTACACCTTC; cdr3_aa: CASSSHRTTNYGYTF
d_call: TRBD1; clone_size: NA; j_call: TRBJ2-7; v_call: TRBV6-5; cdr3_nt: TGTGCCAGCAGTCCGGACAGGGGTTCCTACGAGCAGTACTTC; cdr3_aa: CASSPDRGSYEQYF
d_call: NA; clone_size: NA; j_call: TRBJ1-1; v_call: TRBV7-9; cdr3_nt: TGTGCCAGCAGCTTAGCAGGGCCGGGGGACACTGAAGCTTTCTTT; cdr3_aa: CASSLAGPGDTEAFF
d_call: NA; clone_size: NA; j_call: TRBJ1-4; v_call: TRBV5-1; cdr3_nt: TGCGCCAGCAGCTTGGGGGGCACTAATGAAAAACTGTTTTTT; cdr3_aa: CASSLGGTNEKLFF
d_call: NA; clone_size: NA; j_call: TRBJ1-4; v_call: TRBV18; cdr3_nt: TGTGCCAGCTCGACAAACCCTTCGGTGGGCGGCGGCCGCACGGAGAATGAAAAACTGTTTTTT; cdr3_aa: CASSTNPSVGGGRTENEKLFF
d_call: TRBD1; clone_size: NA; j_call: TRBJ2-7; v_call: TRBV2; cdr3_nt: TGTGCCAGCAGTGTTCGTACAGGGGACGAGCAGTACTTC; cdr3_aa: CASSVRTGDEQYF
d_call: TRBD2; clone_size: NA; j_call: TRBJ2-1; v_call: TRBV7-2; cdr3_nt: TGTGCCAGCAGCTTAGTATCTAGCGGACCCTACAATGAGCAGTTCTTC; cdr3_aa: CASSLVSSGPYNEQFF
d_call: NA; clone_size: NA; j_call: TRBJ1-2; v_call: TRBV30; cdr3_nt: TGTGCCTGGAACTTACCCGGTGGGCATGGCTACACCTTC; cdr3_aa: CAWNLPGGHGYTF
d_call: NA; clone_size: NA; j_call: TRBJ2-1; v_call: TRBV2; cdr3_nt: TGTGCCAGCAATCTCATTGGGACGTCTTGGGATGAGCAGTTCTTC; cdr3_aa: CASNLIGTSWDEQFF
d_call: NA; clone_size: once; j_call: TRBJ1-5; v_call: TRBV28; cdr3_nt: TGTGCCTGCAGTCCCAGACAGAGAAATCAGCCCCAGCATTTT; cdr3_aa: CACSPRQRNQPQHF
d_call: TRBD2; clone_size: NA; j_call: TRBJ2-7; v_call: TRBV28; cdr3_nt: TGTGCCAGCAGTCCCACTTCGGGGGGGCTCCTCGAGCAGTACTTC; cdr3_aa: CASSPTSGGLLEQYF
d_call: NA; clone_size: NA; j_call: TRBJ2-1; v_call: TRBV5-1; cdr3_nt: TGCGCCAGCAGCTTGGCGACAGGTGCCTACAATGAGCAGTTCTTC; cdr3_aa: CASSLATGAYNEQFF
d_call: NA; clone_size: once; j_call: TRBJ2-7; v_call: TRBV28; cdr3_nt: TGTGCCAGCAGTTTGGTTCAGGGCCGCTACGAGCAGTACTTC; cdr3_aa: CASSLVQGRYEQYF
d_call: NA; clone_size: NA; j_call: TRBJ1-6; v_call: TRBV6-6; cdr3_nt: TGTGCCAGCAGTTACGATACATCAAGGAATTCACCCCTCCACTTT; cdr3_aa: CASSYDTSRNSPLHF
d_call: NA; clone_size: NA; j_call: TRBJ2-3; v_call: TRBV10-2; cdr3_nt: TGCGCCAGCAAGGACAGTGCCACAGATACGCAGTATTTT; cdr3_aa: CASKDSATDTQYF
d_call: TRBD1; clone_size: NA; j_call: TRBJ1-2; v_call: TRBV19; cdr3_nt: TGTGCCAGTAGTATGACAGGGAACTATGGCTACACCTTC; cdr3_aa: CASSMTGNYGYTF
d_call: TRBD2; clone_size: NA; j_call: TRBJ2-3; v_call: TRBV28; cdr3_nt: TGTGCCAGCAGCCCCGGCGGTAGCGGGGCCCGCAATACGCAGTATTTT; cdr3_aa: CASSPGGSGARNTQYF
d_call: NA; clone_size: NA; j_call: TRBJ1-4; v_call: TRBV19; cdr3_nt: TGTGCCAGTAGTGCGAAGGTTGGTGAAAAACTGTTTTTT; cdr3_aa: CASSAKVGEKLFF
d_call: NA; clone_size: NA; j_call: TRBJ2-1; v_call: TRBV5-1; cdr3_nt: TGCGCCAGCAGCTTCGCGACGCCCAATGAGCAGTTCTTC; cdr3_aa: CASSFATPNEQFF
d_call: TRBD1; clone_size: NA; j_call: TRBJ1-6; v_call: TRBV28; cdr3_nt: TGTGCGACAGGGGGCAGTAATTCACCCCTCCACTTT; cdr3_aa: CATGGSNSPLHF
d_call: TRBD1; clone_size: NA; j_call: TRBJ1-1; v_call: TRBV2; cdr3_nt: TGTGCCAGCAGCGTGACAGGGGGGCGGAACACTGAAGCTTTCTTT; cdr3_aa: CASSVTGGRNTEAFF
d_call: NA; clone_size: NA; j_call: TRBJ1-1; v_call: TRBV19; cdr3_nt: TGTGCCAGTAGTATAACCAGGGCTGAAGCTTTCTTT; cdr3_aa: CASSITRAEAFF
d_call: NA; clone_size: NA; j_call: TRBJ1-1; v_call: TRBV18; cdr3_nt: TGTGCCAGCTCACGACAGACTACGAACACTGAAGCTTTCTTT; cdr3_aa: CASSRQTTNTEAFF
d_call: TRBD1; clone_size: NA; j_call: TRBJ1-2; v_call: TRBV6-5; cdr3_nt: TGTGCCAGCAGCTTCGGACAGGGGTATGGCTACACCTTC; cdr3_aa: CASSFGQGYGYTF